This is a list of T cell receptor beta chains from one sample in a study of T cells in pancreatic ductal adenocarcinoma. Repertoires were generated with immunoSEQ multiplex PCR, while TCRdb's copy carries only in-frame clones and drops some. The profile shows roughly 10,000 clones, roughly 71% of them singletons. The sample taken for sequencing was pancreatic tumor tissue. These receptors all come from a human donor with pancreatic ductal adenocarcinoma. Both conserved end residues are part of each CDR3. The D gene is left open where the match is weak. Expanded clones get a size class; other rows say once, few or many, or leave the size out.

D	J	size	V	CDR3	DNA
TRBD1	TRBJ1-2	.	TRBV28	CASSFTGGQVYGYTF	TGTGCCAGCAGTTTTACGGGGGGACAGGTTTATGGCTACACCTTC
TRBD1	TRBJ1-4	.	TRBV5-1	CASSLSLTGVGTNEKLFF	TGCGCCAGCAGCTTGTCTTTGACAGGGGTTGGAACTAATGAAAAACTGTTTTTT
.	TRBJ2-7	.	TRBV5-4	CASSARDVSYEQYF	TGTGCCAGCAGCGCCCGGGACGTGTCCTACGAGCAGTACTTC
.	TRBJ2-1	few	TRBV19	CASSMDSLSYNEQFF	TGTGCCAGTAGTATGGACTCCCTCTCCTACAATGAGCAGTTCTTC
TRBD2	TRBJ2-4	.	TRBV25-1	CASRLAGQQYF	TGTGCCAGCCGACTAGCGGGCCAACAGTACTTC
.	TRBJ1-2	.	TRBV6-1	CASSADSYGYTF	TGTGCCAGCAGTGCCGACTCCTATGGCTACACCTTC
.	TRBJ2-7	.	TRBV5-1	CASSAGDEQYF	TGCGCCAGCAGCGCAGGGGACGAGCAGTACTTC
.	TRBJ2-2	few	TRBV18	CASSPGRGELFF	TGTGCCAGCTCACCCGGACGCGGGGAGCTGTTTTTT
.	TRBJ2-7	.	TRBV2	CASSYPPRVDGGAYEQYF	TGTGCCAGCAGTTACCCGCCCCGGGTGGACGGGGGAGCCTACGAGCAGTACTTC
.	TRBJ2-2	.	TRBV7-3	CASSLTGTGELFF	TGTGCCAGCAGCTTAACGGGCACCGGGGAGCTGTTTTTT
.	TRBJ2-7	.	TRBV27	CASSLHKSYEQYF	TGTGCCAGCAGTTTGCACAAGTCCTACGAGCAGTACTTC
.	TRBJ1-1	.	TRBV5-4	CASSQAGAMNTEAFF	TGTGCCAGCAGCCAGGCGGGGGCTATGAACACTGAAGCTTTCTTT
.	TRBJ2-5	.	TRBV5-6	CASSLDLGGTQYF	TGTGCCAGCAGCTTGGACCTCGGTGGGACCCAGTACTTC
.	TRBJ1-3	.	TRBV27	CASSSRWVGGIVDTIYF	TGTGCCAGCAGTTCGAGGTGGGTGGGGGGCATCGTGGACACCATATATTTT
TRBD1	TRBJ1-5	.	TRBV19	CASNPRQGRNQPQHF	TGTGCCAGTAACCCTCGACAGGGACGGAATCAGCCCCAGCATTTT
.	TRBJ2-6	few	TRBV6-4	CASSDTSGTSAANVLTF	TGTGCCAGCAGTGACACATCAGGGACCTCTGCGGCCAACGTCCTGACTTTC
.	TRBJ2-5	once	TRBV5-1	CASSTRQPKQETQYF	TGCGCCAGCAGCACACGCCAACCCAAGCAAGAGACCCAGTACTTC
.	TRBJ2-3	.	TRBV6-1	CASSDRFTGTDTQYF	TGTGCCAGCAGTGACCGATTCACTGGAACAGATACGCAGTATTTT
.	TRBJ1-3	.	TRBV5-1	CASSPRGDTGNTIYF	TGCGCCAGCAGCCCCCGGGGGGATACTGGAAACACCATATATTTT
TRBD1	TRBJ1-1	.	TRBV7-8	CASSLVLGQGTEAFF	TGTGCCAGCAGCTTAGTTTTGGGACAGGGCACTGAAGCTTTCTTT
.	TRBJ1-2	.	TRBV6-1	CASSEVSRYGYTF	TGTGCCAGCAGTGAAGTTTCCAGATATGGCTACACCTTC
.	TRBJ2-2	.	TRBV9	CASSAGLGTGELFF	TGTGCCAGCAGCGCGGGGCTAGGGACCGGGGAGCTGTTTTTT
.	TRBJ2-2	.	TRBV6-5	CASSAPGTGELFF	TGTGCCAGCAGCGCGCCAGGGACCGGGGAGCTGTTTTTT
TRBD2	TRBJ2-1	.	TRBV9	CASSDSTSGGFSYNEQFF	TGTGCCAGCAGCGACTCAACTAGCGGGGGGTTCTCCTACAATGAGCAGTTCTTC
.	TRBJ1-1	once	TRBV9	CASSPPWTEAFF	TGTGCCAGCAGCCCTCCCTGGACTGAAGCTTTCTTT
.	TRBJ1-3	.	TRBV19	CASRRQPRSGNTIYF	TGTGCCAGCCGGCGGCAGCCCCGCTCTGGAAACACCATATATTTT
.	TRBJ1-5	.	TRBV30	CAWSGRYNQPQHF	TGTGCCTGGAGTGGCAGATACAATCAGCCCCAGCATTTT